This record covers a single T cell receptor (beta chain). What it recognizes is unknown. The data were obtained in a study of T cell responses to AZD1222 COVID-19 vaccine. Study background: Researchers grouped second doses given at about 4 or about 12 weeks into one pool. Overall study results and limits: An increase in Spike-specific TCR breadth and depth was observed after two AZD1222 doses. Nearly half of spike-specific TCRs reportedly target variant regions that are unmutated in the B.1.351 and B.1.1.7 variants.

Germline loops: CDR1 LNHNV, CDR2 YYDKDF (reference sequence). V was pared by 3 bases and J by 4 bases, with 7 bases of the junction left unmatched. CDR3 length: 15 amino acids. Only in-frame clones appear in the TCRdb table, and some are missing; sequencing was by immunoSEQ multiplex PCR. The sample consists of 90,000 to 150,000 clones, approximately 90% of them appearing once. The source of this sequence is an adult in good health. Sequenced material: peripheral blood, taken on day 0 of AZD1222 vaccination. This rearrangement joins TRBV15 to TRBJ2-7; 9 nucleotides line up with TRBD1. The CDR3 DNA reads TGTGCCACCAGCAGTTTTGGGACAGGGTCGTACGAGCAGTACTTC. Its protein is CATSSFGTGSYEQYF. The whole variable domain, filled in from reference TRBV15 and TRBJ2-7, reads DAMVIQNPRYQVTQFGKPVTLSCSQTLNHNVMYWYQQKSSQAPKLLFHYYDKDFNNEADTPDNFQSRRPNTSFCFLDIRSPGLGDTAMYLCATSSFGTGSYEQYFGPGTRLTVT.